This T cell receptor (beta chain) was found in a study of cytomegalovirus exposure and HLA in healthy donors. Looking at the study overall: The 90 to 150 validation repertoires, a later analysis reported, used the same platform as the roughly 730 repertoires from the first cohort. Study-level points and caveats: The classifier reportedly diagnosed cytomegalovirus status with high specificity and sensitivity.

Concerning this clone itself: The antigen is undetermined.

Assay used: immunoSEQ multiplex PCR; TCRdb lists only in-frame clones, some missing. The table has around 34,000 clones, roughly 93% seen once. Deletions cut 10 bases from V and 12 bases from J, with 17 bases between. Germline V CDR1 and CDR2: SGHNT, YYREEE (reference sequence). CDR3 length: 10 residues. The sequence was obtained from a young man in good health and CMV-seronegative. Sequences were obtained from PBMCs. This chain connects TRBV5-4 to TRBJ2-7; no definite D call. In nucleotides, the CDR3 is TGTGCCCCCCCGACTCGCAACGGGTACTTC. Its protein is CAPPTRNGYF.